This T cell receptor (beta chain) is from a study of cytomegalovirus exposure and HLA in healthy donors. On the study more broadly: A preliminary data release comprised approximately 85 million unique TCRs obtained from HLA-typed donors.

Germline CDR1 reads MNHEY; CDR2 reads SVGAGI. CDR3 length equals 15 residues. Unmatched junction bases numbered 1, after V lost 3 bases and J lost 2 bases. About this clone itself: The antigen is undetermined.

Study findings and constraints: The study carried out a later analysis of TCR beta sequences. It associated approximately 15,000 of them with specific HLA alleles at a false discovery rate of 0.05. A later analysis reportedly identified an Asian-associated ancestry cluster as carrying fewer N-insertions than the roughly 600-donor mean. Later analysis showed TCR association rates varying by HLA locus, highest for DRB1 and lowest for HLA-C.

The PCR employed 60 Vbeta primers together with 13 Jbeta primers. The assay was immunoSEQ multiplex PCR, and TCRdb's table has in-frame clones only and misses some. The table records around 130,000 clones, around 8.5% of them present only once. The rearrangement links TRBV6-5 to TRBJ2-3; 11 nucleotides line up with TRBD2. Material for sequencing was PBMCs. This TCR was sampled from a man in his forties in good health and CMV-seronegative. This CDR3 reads CASSYSGGDTDTQYF. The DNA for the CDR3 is TGTGCCAGCAGTTATAGCGGGGGGGACACAGATACGCAGTATTTT.